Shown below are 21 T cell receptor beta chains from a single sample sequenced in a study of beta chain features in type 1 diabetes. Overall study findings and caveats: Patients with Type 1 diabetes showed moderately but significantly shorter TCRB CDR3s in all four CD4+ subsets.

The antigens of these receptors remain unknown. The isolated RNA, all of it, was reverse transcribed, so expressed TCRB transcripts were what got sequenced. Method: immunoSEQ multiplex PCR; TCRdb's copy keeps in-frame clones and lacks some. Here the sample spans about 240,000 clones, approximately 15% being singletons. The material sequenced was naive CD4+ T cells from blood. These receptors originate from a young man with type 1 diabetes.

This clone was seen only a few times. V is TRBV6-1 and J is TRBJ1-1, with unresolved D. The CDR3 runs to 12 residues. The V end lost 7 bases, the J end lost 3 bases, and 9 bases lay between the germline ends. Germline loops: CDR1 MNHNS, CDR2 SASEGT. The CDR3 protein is CASKSGDTEAFF. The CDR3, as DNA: TGTGCCAGCAAGTCCGGGGACACTGAAGCTTTCTTT.

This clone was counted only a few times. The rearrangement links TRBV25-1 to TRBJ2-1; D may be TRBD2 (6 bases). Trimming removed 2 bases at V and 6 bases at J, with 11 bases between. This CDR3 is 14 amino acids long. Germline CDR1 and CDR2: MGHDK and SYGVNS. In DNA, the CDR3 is TGTGCCAGCAGTGAAGCTGGGAGGACCAATGAGCAGTTCTTC. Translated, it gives CASSEAGRTNEQFF.

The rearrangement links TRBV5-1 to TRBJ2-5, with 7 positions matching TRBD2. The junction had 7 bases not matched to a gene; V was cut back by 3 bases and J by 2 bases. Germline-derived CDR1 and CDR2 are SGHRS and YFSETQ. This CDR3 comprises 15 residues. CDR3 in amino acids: CASSSGRSKQETQYF. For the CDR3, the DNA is TGCGCCAGCAGCTCCGGGAGGTCCAAACAAGAGACCCAGTACTTC.

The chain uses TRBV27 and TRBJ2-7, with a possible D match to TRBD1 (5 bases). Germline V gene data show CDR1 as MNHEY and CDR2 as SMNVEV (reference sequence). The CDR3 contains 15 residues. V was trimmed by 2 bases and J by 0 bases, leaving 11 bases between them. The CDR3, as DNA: TGTGCCAGCAGTTTAAAGGGGCAGGGCTCCTACGAGCAGTACTTC. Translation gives CASSLKGQGSYEQYF.

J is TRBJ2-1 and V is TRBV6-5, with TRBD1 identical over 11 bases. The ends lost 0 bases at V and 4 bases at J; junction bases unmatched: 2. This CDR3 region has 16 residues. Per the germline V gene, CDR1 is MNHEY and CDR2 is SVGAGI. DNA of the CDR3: TGTGCCAGCAGTTACTCGGGACAGGGGGGATACAATGAGCAGTTCTTC. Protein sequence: CASSYSGQGGYNEQFF.

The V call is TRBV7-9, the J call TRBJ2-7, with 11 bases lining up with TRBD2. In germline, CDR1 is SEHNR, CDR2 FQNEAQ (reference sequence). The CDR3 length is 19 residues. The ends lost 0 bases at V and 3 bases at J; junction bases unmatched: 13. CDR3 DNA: TGTGCCAGCAGCTTAGCGTTTATTGGGACTAGCGGAAATATCTACGAGCAGTACTTC. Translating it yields CASSLAFIGTSGNIYEQYF. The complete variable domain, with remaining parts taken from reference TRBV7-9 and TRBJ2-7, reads DTGVSQNPRHKITKRGQNVTFRCDPISEHNRLYWYRQTLGQGPEFLTYFQNEAQLEKSRLLSDRFSAERPKGSFSTLEIQRTEQGDSAMYLCASSLAFIGTSGNIYEQYFGPGTRLTVT.

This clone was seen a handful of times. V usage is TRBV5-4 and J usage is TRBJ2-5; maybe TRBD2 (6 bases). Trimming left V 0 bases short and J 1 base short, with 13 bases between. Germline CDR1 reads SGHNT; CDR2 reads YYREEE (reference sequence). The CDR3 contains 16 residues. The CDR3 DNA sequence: TGTGCCAGCAGCTTGGGCGGGATGGGGGTCCAAGAGACCCAGTACTTC. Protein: CASSLGGMGVQETQYF. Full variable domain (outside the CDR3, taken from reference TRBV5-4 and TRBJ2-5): ETGVTQSPTHLIKTRGQQVTLRCSSQSGHNTVSWYQQALGQGPQFIFQYYREEENGRGNFPPRFSGLQFPNYSSELNVNALELDDSALYLCASSLGGMGVQETQYFGPGTRLLVL.

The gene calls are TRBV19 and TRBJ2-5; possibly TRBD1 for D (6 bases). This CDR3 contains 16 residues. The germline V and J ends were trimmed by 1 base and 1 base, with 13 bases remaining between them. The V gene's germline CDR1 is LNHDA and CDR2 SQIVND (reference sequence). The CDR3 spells CASSIAGAGVQETQYF. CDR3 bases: TGTGCCAGTAGTATAGCCGGCGCAGGGGTCCAAGAGACCCAGTACTTC.

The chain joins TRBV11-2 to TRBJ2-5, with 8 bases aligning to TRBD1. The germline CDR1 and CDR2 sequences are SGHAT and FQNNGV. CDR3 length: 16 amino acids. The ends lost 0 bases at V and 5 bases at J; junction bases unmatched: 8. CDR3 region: CASSLDLGTGGETQYF. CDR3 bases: TGTGCCAGCAGCTTAGATCTAGGGACAGGAGGCGAGACCCAGTACTTC.

The CDR3 coding sequence is TGCGCCAGCAGCCGACAGGGGCTACCAAATGAAAAACTGTTTTTT. Residues: CASSRQGLPNEKLFF. The chain carries TRBV4-1 and TRBJ1-4; 8 positions agree with TRBD1. The CDR3 is made up of 15 amino acids. The junction had 6 bases not matched to a gene; V was cut back by 4 bases and J by 5 bases. In germline, CDR1 is MGHRA, CDR2 YSYEKL.

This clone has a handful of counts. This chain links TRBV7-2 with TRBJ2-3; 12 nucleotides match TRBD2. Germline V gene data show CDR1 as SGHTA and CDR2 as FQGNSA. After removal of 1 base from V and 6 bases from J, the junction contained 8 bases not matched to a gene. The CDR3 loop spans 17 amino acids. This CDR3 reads CASSLDPGLAGGDTQYF. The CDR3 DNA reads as TGTGCCAGCAGCTTAGACCCGGGCCTAGCGGGAGGGGATACGCAGTATTTT.

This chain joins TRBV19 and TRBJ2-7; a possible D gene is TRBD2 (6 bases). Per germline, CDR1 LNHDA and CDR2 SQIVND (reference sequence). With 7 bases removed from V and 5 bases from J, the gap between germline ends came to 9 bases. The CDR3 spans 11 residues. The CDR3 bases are TGTGCCAGTATGGGGGGAGACGAGCAGTACTTC. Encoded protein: CASMGGDEQYF.

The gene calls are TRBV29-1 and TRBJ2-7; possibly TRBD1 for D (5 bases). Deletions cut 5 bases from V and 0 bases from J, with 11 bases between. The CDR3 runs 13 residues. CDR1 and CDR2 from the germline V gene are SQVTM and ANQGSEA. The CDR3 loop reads CSVSQTASYEQYF. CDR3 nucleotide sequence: TGCAGCGTTTCCCAGACAGCCTCCTACGAGCAGTACTTC.

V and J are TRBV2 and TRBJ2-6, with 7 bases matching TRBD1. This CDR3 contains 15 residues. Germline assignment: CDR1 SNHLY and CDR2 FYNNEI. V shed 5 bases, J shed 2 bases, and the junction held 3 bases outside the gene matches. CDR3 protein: CASSPQGPGANVLTF. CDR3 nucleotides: TGTGCCAGCAGTCCACAGGGGCCTGGGGCCAACGTCCTGACTTTC.

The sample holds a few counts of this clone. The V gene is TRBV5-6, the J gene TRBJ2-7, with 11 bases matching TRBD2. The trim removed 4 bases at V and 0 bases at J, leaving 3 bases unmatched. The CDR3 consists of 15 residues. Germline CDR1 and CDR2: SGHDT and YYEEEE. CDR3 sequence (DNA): TGTGCCAGCAGCCGACTAGCGGGGAACTCCTACGAGCAGTACTTC. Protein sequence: CASSRLAGNSYEQYF.

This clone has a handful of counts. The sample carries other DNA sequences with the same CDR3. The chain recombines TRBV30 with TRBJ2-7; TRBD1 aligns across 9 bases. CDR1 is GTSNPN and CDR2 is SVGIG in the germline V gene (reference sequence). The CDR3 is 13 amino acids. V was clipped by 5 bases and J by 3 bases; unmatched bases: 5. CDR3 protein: CAWSPGQGYEQYF. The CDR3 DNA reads TGTGCCTGGTCACCGGGACAGGGCTACGAGCAGTACTTC.

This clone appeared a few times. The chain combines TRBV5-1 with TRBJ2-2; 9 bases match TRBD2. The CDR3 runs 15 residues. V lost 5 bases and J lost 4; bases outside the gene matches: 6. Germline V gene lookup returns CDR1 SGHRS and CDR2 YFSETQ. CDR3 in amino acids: CASRRALAGTGELFF. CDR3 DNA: TGCGCCAGCAGGCGCGCACTAGCGGGCACCGGGGAGCTGTTTTTT. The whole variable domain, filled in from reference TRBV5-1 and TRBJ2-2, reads KAGVTQTPRYLIKTRGQQVTLSCSPISGHRSVSWYQQTPGQGLQFLFEYFSETQRNKGNFPGRFSGRQFSNSRSEMNVSTLELGDSALYLCASRRALAGTGELFFGEGSRLTVL.

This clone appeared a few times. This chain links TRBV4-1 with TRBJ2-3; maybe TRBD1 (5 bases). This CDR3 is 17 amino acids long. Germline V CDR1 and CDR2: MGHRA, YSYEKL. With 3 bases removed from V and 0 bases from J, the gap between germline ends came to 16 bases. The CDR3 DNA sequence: TGCGCCAGCAGCCAGACAGCAGGTGGTCGTAGCACAGATACGCAGTATTTT. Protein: CASSQTAGGRSTDTQYF.

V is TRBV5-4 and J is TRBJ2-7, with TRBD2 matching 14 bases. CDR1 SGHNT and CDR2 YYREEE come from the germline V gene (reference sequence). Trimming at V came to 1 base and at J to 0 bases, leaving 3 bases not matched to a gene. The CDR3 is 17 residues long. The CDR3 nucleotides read TGTGCCAGCAGCTTGCGACTAGCGGGAGGGAGCTCCTACGAGCAGTACTTC. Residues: CASSLRLAGGSSYEQYF.

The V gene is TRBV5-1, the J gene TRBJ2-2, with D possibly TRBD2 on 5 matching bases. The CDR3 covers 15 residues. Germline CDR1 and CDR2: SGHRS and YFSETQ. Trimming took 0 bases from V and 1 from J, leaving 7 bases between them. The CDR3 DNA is TGCGCCAGCAGCTTGGGACGGGAGAACACCGGGGAGCTGTTTTTT. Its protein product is CASSLGRENTGELFF.

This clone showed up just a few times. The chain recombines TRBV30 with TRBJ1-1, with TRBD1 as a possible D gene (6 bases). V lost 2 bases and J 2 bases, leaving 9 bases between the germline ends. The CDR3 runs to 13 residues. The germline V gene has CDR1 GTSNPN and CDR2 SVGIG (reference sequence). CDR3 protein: CAWSRTANTEAFF. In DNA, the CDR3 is TGTGCCTGGAGTCGGACAGCAAACACTGAAGCTTTCTTT.